The 10 T cell receptor beta chains below come from one sample, sequenced in a study of blood T cell repertoires in COVID-19 (dated by TCRdb to about 2020). Library prep was done by the immunoSEQ multiplex PCR assay. The table comes from immuneACCESS by way of TCRdb, which keeps in-frame sequences with V and J called. Part of the clones is missing from these tables; in studies checked, under half for an unresolved V gene and the rest for unknown reasons. The sample profile shows approximately 300,000 clones; 75% to 90% of them were found once. The ten largest clones represent around 3.5% of the sample. The sample taken for sequencing was peripheral blood. The receptor source for this set is a woman between 40 and 55 years old with acute or convalescent COVID-19.

The V and J genes are TRBV25-1 and TRBJ2-5, with D possibly matching TRBD1 (6 bases). Trimming left V 7 bases short and J 7 bases short, with 16 bases between. CDR1 and CDR2 (germline): MGHDK, SYGVNS. CDR3 length: 13 residues. In DNA, the CDR3 is TGTGCCAGCACCGGACAGTTCCAGGGGACCCAGTACTTC. Amino acid sequence: CASTGQFQGTQYF.

V usage is TRBV7-8 and J usage is TRBJ1-1, with D unresolved. Germline lookup yields CDR1 SGHVS and CDR2 FQNEAQ. Trimming removed 1 base at V and 0 bases at J, with 3 bases between. This CDR3 spans 13 amino acids. CDR3 loop: CASSLELNTEAFF. The CDR3 DNA sequence: TGTGCCAGCAGCTTAGAGCTGAACACTGAAGCTTTCTTT.

This rearrangement joins TRBV7-8 to TRBJ1-5; 7 bases agree with TRBD1. Trimming cost V 1 base and J 3 bases; bases outside gene matches: 3. Germline V lookup: CDR1 SGHVS, CDR2 FQNEAQ. The CDR3 totals 15 residues. CDR3 bases: TGTGCCAGCAGCTTAGAGGACAGGTCCAATCAGCCCCAGCATTTT. This gives the protein CASSLEDRSNQPQHF.

The V gene is TRBV6-5, the J gene TRBJ1-2; 7 bases match TRBD1. The CDR3 consists of 12 residues. In germline, CDR1 is MNHEY, CDR2 SVGAGI. V shed 7 bases and J 6 bases; nucleotides not matched to a gene: 5. The CDR3, as DNA: TGTGCCAGCAATACAGGGGTCCATGGCTACACCTTC. As protein: CASNTGVHGYTF.

This chain connects TRBV20-1 to TRBJ2-3; 7 nucleotides match TRBD2. Losses at the gene ends were 3 bases for V and 1 base for J; bases not matched to a gene: 4. CDR1 is DFQATT and CDR2 is SNEGSKA in the germline V gene (reference sequence). The CDR3 is 14 amino acids. The CDR3 region has the DNA TGCAGTGCTAGTTCGGCGGGAGGCACAGATACGCAGTATTTT. Translation gives CSASSAGGTDTQYF.

This clone was observed a few times. The chain is built from TRBV14 and TRBJ1-2, with D possibly matching TRBD1 (6 bases). Germline loops: CDR1 SGHDN, CDR2 FVKESK. The CDR3 is 15 amino acids. Trimming cost V 0 bases and J 6 bases, with 14 bases left between them. The CDR3 loop is CASSQDESGGNGYTF. Here the CDR3 DNA reads TGTGCCAGCAGCCAAGATGAGTCTGGGGGCAATGGCTACACCTTC.

The chain combines TRBV30 with TRBJ1-1, with TRBD1 identical over 8 bases. Per the germline V gene, CDR1 is GTSNPN and CDR2 is SVGIG (reference sequence). The CDR3 covers 13 residues. V lost 2 bases and J lost 3; bases outside the gene matches: 2. The CDR3 is CAWSTQGDTEAFF. CDR3 coding DNA: TGTGCCTGGAGTACACAGGGGGACACTGAAGCTTTCTTT.

The chain joins TRBV9 to TRBJ1-2, with 10 bases matching TRBD1. Germline V gives CDR1 SGDLS, CDR2 YYNGEE. Trimming at V came to 4 bases and at J to 10 bases, leaving 13 bases not matched to a gene. CDR3 length: 15 amino acids. The CDR3 region has the DNA TGTGCCAGCAGCCCTACGGGACAGGGGCTTAGTGTCTACACCTTC. Translated, it gives CASSPTGQGLSVYTF.

J is TRBJ1-1 and V is TRBV12-1. TRBV12-1 has pseudogene status. The CDR3 has 14 residues. CDR3 loop: CASPPPVLNTEAFF. The CDR3 bases are TGTGCCAGCCCCCCCCCGGTTCTGAACACTGAAGCTTTCTTT.

CDR3 amino acids: CASSLNRVSGELFF. The DNA of the CDR3 is TGTGCCAGCAGTTTAAACAGGGTTAGCGGGGAGCTGTTTTTT. The rearrangement uses TRBV27 and TRBJ2-2; D perhaps matches TRBD1 (6 bases). From germline, CDR1 is MNHEY and CDR2 SMNVEV (reference sequence). Trimming stripped 2 bases from V and 7 bases from J, with 11 bases between. CDR3 length equals 14 residues.